This TCR beta chain stems from a study of blood T cell repertoires in COVID-19. Overall study: Researchers got acute and convalescent COVID-19 samples from the United States, Italy and Spain. PBMCs, B-cell-depleted T cells, or T cells provided the cDNA or gDNA that made up the material.

This CDR3 comprises 13 residues. Trimming left V 1 base short and J 0 bases short, with 4 bases between. Per germline, CDR1 SGHTA and CDR2 FQGTGA. Original handling: Researchers report that nucleated cell counts were estimated from reference gene primer amplification. Profiling relied on immunoSEQ multiplex PCR, and the TCRdb table lists in-frame clones only, not all of them. The D gene and trimming were derived from the DNA, and the V and J assignments and clone size from that table. This table has fewer than 120,000 clones, roughly 76% appearing once. Sequenced: peripheral blood. The source is a woman aged 55-70 years with acute or convalescent COVID-19. The chain carries TRBV7-3 and TRBJ2-7; D remains ambiguous. As DNA, the CDR3 is TGTGCCAGCAGCTTAAGCGGCTCCTACGAGCAGTACTTC. It specifies CASSLSGSYEQYF.